This passage covers 9 T cell receptor beta chains from one sample sequenced in a study of T cell clonality in common variable immunodeficiency. Method: immunoSEQ multiplex PCR; TCRdb's copy keeps in-frame clones and lacks some. The table records around 40,000 clones without singletons, the ten largest covering approximately 3%. The sample comprised peripheral blood mononuclear cells. Every receptor here comes from a person aged 18 to 70 in good health.

This clone was found many times. The CDR3 is cut off 3 residues early in the read; its end comes from the germline J gene. The rearrangement uses TRBV19 and TRBJ1-5, with D perhaps matching TRBD1 (5 bases). The CDR3 spans 14 residues. The V gene lost 3 bases and the J gene lost 7 bases, with 13 bases spanning the gap. Germline-derived CDR1 and CDR2 are LNHDA and SQIVND (reference sequence). The CDR3 bases that were read are TGTGCCAGTAGTATGACGGGGGAAGGACAGCCC. It yields the protein CASSMTGEGQP. The whole CDR3 sequence is CASSMTGEGQPQHF. Complete variable domain (other parts from reference TRBV19 and TRBJ1-5): DGGITQSPKYLFRKEGQNVTLSCEQNLNHDAMYWYRQDPGQGLRLIYYSQIVNDFQKGDIAEGYSVSREKKESFPLTVTSAQKNPTAFYLCASSMTGEGQPQHFGDGTRLSIL.

This clone was observed many times. The sequenced CDR3 bases are TGTGCCAGCAGCTTTGGACTAGCGTACTACGAG. Encoded protein: CASSFGLAYYE. The entire CDR3 protein reads CASSFGLAYYEQYF. The chain combines TRBV7-8 with TRBJ2-7; 9 bases are shared with TRBD2. The sequence runs out 3 residues before the end of the CDR3; the remainder is reconstructed from the germline J gene. From germline, CDR1 is SGHVS and CDR2 FQNEAQ. The CDR3 sequence is 14 residues long. Germline trimming cut 3 bases from V and 3 bases from J; bases unmatched to any gene: 3.

There are many counts of this clone. Coverage ceases 3 residues before the CDR3 finishes, and the germline J gene fills in the end. V usage is TRBV18 and J usage is TRBJ2-2, with 11 bases fitting TRBD2. Losses at the gene ends were 3 bases for V and 4 bases for J; bases not matched to a gene: 4. Germline loops: CDR1 KGHSH, CDR2 LQKENI. This CDR3 has 16 residues. CDR3 bases read: TGTGCCAGCTCACCCGTAGCGGGAGGGAGCACCGGGGAG. Protein: CASSPVAGGSTGE. The whole CDR3 protein reads CASSPVAGGSTGELFF.

A word on this clone: The read terminates 3 residues before the CDR3 end, so the remaining end is supplied by the germline J gene. This chain links TRBV7-9 with TRBJ1-1; 7 nucleotides match TRBD1. This CDR3 region has 14 residues. Germline V lookup: CDR1 SEHNR, CDR2 FQNEAQ (reference sequence). CDR3 DNA, as far as it was read: TGTGCCAGCACCGATCTTCCAGGGGGAAGTGGC. Its protein product is CASTDLPGGSG. The entire CDR3 is CASTDLPGGSGAFF.

Concerning this clone: The read ends 3 residues early relative to the CDR3; the germline J gene fills the gap. The rearrangement uses TRBV5-1 and TRBJ1-1; 11 bases fit TRBD1. The V segment lost 0 bases and the J segment 4 bases; nucleotides outside the gene matches: 11. The CDR3 extends over 18 amino acids. The germline gives CDR1 SGHRS, CDR2 YFSETQ. CDR3 DNA (partial): TGCGCCAGCAGCTTGGTGGTCTCGGACAGGGGGCGTAGCACTGAA. Amino acid sequence: CASSLVVSDRGRSTE. The whole CDR3 protein reads CASSLVVSDRGRSTEAFF. Full variable domain (missing parts from reference TRBV5-1 and TRBJ1-1): KAGVTQTPRYLIKTRGQQVTLSCSPISGHRSVSWYQQTPGQGLQFLFEYFSETQRNKGNFPGRFSGRQFSNSRSEMNVSTLELGDSALYLCASSLVVSDRGRSTEAFFGQGTRLTVV.

This clone showed up many times. The read halts 3 residues ahead of the CDR3 end, with the missing end drawn from the germline J gene. This chain connects TRBV6-2 or TRBV6-3 to TRBJ2-2; TRBD1 is a possible D gene (6 bases). Germline values: CDR1 MNHEY, CDR2 SVGEGT. CDR3 length: 17 amino acids. V lost 6 bases to trimming and J lost 3 bases, with 20 bases between them. The CDR3 sequence is CASRGAAGFTDTGELFF. The sequenced CDR3 bases are TGTGCCAGCAGGGGGGCGGCAGGGTTTACGGACACCGGGGAG.

This clone was observed many times. Coverage ceases 3 residues before the CDR3 finishes, and the germline J gene fills in the end. Other DNA sequences in the same sample also yield this CDR3. J is TRBJ1-1 and V is TRBV14; D remains ambiguous. The germline V gene encodes CDR1 SGHDN and CDR2 FVKESK. Trimming took off 0 bases at V and 0 bases at J, with 11 bases between the two ends. The CDR3 spans 16 residues. The CDR3 sequence: CASSQDLGRLNTEAFF. The CDR3 DNA, read in part, is TGTGCCAGCAGCCAAGATTTAGGCAGGTTGAACACTGAA.

There are many counts of this clone. The CDR3 is cut off 3 residues early in the read; its end comes from the germline J gene. The chain couples TRBV20-1 to TRBJ2-5, with 7 positions matching TRBD1. The length of the CDR3 is 13 residues. V shed 0 bases and J 5 bases; nucleotides not matched to a gene: 3. Per the germline V gene, CDR1 is DFQATT and CDR2 is SNEGSKA (reference sequence). Here the CDR3 reads CSAREGGRETQYF. The CDR3 DNA, read in part, is TGCAGTGCTAGAGAAGGGGGCAGGGAGACC.

This clone was found many times. The CDR3: CASSQEGPTSSYEQYF. The CDR3 bases that were read are TGTGCCAGCAGCCAAGAAGGTCCAACCAGCTCCTACGAG. The gene calls are TRBV14 and TRBJ2-7; no firm D call. The sequence runs out 3 residues before the end of the CDR3; the remainder is reconstructed from the germline J gene. Germline CDR1 and CDR2: SGHDN and FVKESK. The CDR3 covers 16 residues. The ends were cut back, 0 bases at V and 0 bases at J, with 12 bases in the middle.